A single sample gave rise to the 8 T cell receptor beta chains below, sequenced in a study of blood T cells in healthy people across ages (dated by TCRdb to 2014 to 2015). Receptors were amplified or captured by 5' RACE. The sample was run on an Illumina HiSeq 2500. The second PCR ran for about 7 to 11 cycles and used a J-beta primer mix along with a sample-barcoded 5' primer. TCRdb trimmed the raw reads at Q25, called clones with MiXCR and kept productive beta chains. Rows with a matching CDR3 protein are joined into one entry that keeps the most common DNA and genes. In all, the sample holds some 710,000 distinct CDR3 sequences, and about 20% of those were seen once. The top ten clones comprise roughly a fifth of the sample. Sequencing used blood. The receptors were sampled from a man between 65 and 80 years old in good health.

This clonotype was seen only a few times. This sequence joins TRBV7-9 and TRBJ2-7; perhaps TRBD1 as D (5 bases). CDR1 is SEHNR and CDR2 is FQNEAQ in the germline V gene (reference sequence). This CDR3 is built from 15 residues. V gave up 3 bases and J gave up 0 bases, with 12 bases separating them. DNA for the CDR3: TGTGCCAGCAGCTTCGGACACTCCCACTCCTACGAGCAGTACGTC. Its protein is CASSFGHSHSYEQYV.

The sample holds a few counts of this clonotype. A much bigger clone sits one base away, suggesting this may be a read error. This sequence joins TRBV27 and TRBJ1-2; D call uncertain. The CDR3 loop spans 14 amino acids. V lost 0 bases, J lost 6 bases, and 11 bases lay in between. The germline CDR1 and CDR2 sequences are MNHEY and SMNVEV (reference sequence). CDR3 sequence: CASSLSTRVNGYTF. CDR3 sequence (DNA): TGTGCCAGCAGTTTATCGACCCGGGTTAATGGCTACACCTTC.

This clonotype has only a few counts. V is TRBV20-1 and J is TRBJ1-5; TRBD1 matches 7 bases. Losses at the gene ends were 0 bases for V and 4 bases for J; bases not matched to a gene: 6. The CDR3 spans 15 residues. Germline loops: CDR1 DFQATT, CDR2 SNEGSKA (reference sequence). This CDR3 reads CSARDPTGVNQPQHF. The CDR3 region has the DNA TGCAGTGCTAGAGATCCTACAGGGGTAAATCAGCCCCAGCATTTT.

The chain uses TRBV5-1 and TRBJ2-5; 11 nucleotides align to TRBD2. The DNA end favors TRBJ2-1, so the J call may be wrong. This CDR3 has 17 amino acids. The V gene's germline CDR1 is SGHRS and CDR2 YFSETQ. The CDR3 here is CASSLDELAGALVGQFF. For the CDR3, the DNA is TGCGCCAGCAGCTTGGACGAACTAGCGGGAGCCCTCGTTGGGCAGTTCTTC.

In this sample, this clonotype turned up a few times. The chain combines TRBV29-1 with TRBJ2-3, with D possibly TRBD2 on 5 matching bases. The germline V gene encodes CDR1 SQVTM and CDR2 ANQGSEA. Trimming removed 4 bases from V and 1 base from J, with 9 bases in between. This CDR3 contains 13 residues. CDR3 residues: CSVGSRGTDTQYF. The CDR3 DNA follows: TGCAGCGTTGGGTCGAGGGGCACAGATACGCAGTATTTT.

The chain is built from TRBV27 and TRBJ2-1, with TRBD2 as a possible D gene (6 bases). Germline-derived CDR1 and CDR2 are MNHEY and SMNVEV (reference sequence). The length of the CDR3 is 14 residues. V was shortened by 6 bases and J by 4 bases, with 13 bases between the two germline ends. CDR3 DNA: TGTGCCAGCAGCATAGCGGTCGAATACAATGAGCAGTTCTTC. Translated, it gives CASSIAVEYNEQFF.

A few counts support this clonotype. The rearrangement uses TRBV7-2 and TRBJ1-5; D is ambiguous. The germline V and J ends were trimmed by 0 bases and 2 bases, with 11 bases remaining between them. The length of the CDR3 is 16 residues. Germline V CDR1 and CDR2: SGHTA, FQGNSA. The CDR3 loop reads CASSLARQVGNQPQHF. The CDR3 bases are TGTGCCAGCAGCTTAGCGAGGCAGGTCGGCAATCAGCCCCAGCATTTT.

In this sample, this clonotype turned up a few times. The chain has TRBV6-1 and TRBJ2-1; TRBD2 might be the D (6 bases). Germline lookup yields CDR1 MNHNS and CDR2 SASEGT. The CDR3 is 12 residues long. V lost 5 bases and J 7 bases, leaving 9 bases between the germline ends. CDR3 in amino acids: CASSKRGNEQFF. CDR3 sequence (DNA): TGTGCCAGCAGTAAACGGGGGAATGAGCAGTTCTTC.